Sequencing of this T cell receptor beta chain was carried out in a study of shared clonotypes between healthy human individuals (dated by TCRdb to 2020 to 2022). Regarding the study in general: Three men and a couple of women, aged 18 to 49 years, made up the cohort. For each donor, CD4 naive and CD4 memory were each given three plates, CD8 naive was given two plates, and CD8 memory was given one plate. To estimate repertoire size and how much clonotype sharing occurs between individuals, the study deeply sequenced the blood TCR repertoires of about five healthy adults. To increase sequencing depth and limit assay-specific biases, different laboratories used diverse techniques to prepare libraries and sequence TCR repertoires. Per donor, leukapheresis produced somewhere between about 0.94 and 9 billion PBMCs.

Comment on this clone: Its antigen target is currently unknown. No base qualities exist here, and no much larger clone lies one base off it.

Study-wide conclusions, independent of this receptor: Across four donors, approximately 4.6% of naive CD4, approximately 3.5% of naive CD8, 2% to 2.5% of memory CD4, and approximately 0.42% of memory CD8 clonotypes were shared. Rarefaction of sorted-subset datasets indicated incomplete sequencing despite the large sequencing depth. Pairwise subsampling led to the expectation that sequencing depth would affect the degree of clonotype sharing among donors. Naive subsets generally had larger estimated clonotype richness than memory subsets. Higher generation probabilities were observed for clonotypes shared by all four sorted-subset donors than for non-shared clonotypes. The small number of donors limited the genetic and exposure-history diversity represented. Sampling was restricted to blood, and TCR repertoires in tissue are likely to differ from TCR repertoires in blood.

TCR CDR3 regions were amplified from genomic DNA by multiplex PCR using the deep immunoSEQ assay. For each cell subset, the extracted genomic DNA was distributed evenly across all wells of several immunoSEQ 96-well plates, and each plate served as one replicate. Each replicate PCR for sorted subsets received around 210 ng genomic DNA, equal to about 30,000 T cell genomes. Purified libraries were measured with a Qubit 3.0 fluorometer, size-checked on a Bioanalyzer 2100, and measured again with the KAPA Library Quantification kit. Each immunoSEQ 96-well plate was sequenced on its own single-read 150-cycle Illumina NextSeq 550 flow cell. The study's own analysis went as follows. The immunoSEQ output contained only junctional sequences without quality scores, so filtering could not match that applied to full-length reads. To assign V/J genes and CDR3, sequences were annotated against IMGT germline references using PyIR, a Python wrapper for IgBLAST v1.9. Reads were removed for weak V/J assignments (E-value above 1e-6), missing CDR3, stop codons, out-of-frame junctions, or ambiguous translated residues. A V3J clonotype was defined by an identical inferred V gene, J gene, and CDR3 amino acid sequence. Percentage overlap between repertoires was computed as shared unique clonotypes divided by the size of the smaller repertoire. RTK rarefaction, the Chao1 estimator, and Recon v2.1 estimates of unobserved clonotypes were used to assess repertoire richness. Generation probabilities for all TCRbeta clonotypes obtained by the gDNA method from a handful of donors were computed using OLGA. What TCRdb holds here is the immuneACCESS table cut down to in-frame rearrangements. Part of the clones is not present; checked against another copy, under half of the missing clones reflect an unresolved V gene, and the others are unexplained. V, J and clone size derive from that table, while D and trimming were established from the DNA sequence. The sample yields under 850,000 clones; 72% were counted once. The top ten constitute about 1.7% of the sample.

Its CDR3 holds 15 amino acids, cysteine through phenylalanine. Only the CDR3 DNA stays, 45 bases, in frame from base 1. In the germline V gene, CDR1 corresponds to MDHEN and CDR2 to SYDVKM. V is cut by 2 bases and J by 5 bases, and the space between the germline ends is 13 bases. The donors were healthy, HIV-negative adults who had no recently reported acute infections or vaccinations. All donors were Caucasian adults living in Nashville, Tennessee, USA. CD4+ T cells were enriched by magnetic negative selection; naive cells were then positively selected on CD45RA, and the negative fraction formed the memory subset. Blood was collected by leukapheresis, and PBMCs were isolated by Ficoll-Histopaque density gradient centrifugation and then cryopreserved in liquid nitrogen vapor phase. Purity and quantity of every magnetically sorted T cell population were checked by analytical flow cytometry. Genomic DNA was isolated from every sorted fraction and measured by UV absorbance on a Nanodrop 2000c.

Sequencing was performed on memory CD4+ T cells sorted from blood. This specimen's cell subset or site label, interpreted: CD45RA-negative fraction. Here the chain combines TRBV28 and TRBJ1-5, with a weak D call of TRBD1 (6 bases match). The receptor was derived from a woman aged 30 to 39 in good health. The CDR3 amino acid sequence is: CASSLVQGSHQPQHF. Read as DNA, the sequence is TGTGCCAGCAGTTTAGTGCAGGGGAGCCATCAGCCCCAGCATTTT.